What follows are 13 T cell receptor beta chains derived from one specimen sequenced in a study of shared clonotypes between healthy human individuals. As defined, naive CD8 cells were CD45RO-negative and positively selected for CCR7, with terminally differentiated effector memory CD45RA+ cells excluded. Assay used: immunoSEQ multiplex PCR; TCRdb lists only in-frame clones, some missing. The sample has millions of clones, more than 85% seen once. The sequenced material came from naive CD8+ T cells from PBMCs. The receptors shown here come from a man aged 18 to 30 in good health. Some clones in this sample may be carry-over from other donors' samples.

Here the CDR3 reads CASRPPGQGDETQYF. Here the CDR3 DNA reads TGTGCCAGTAGGCCCCCGGGACAGGGGGATGAGACCCAGTACTTC. This chain uses TRBV19 with TRBJ2-5; 11 nucleotides match TRBD1. CDR1 is LNHDA, CDR2 SQIVND, per germline (reference sequence). V lost 6 bases and J lost 5; bases outside the gene matches: 8. The CDR3 has 15 residues.

DNA of the CDR3: TGTGCCAGCAGTGAACTCTCCTCTTACCCTTCTACAGATACGCAGTATTTT. Protein product: CASSELSSYPSTDTQYF. The V gene is TRBV6-1, the J gene TRBJ2-3; no definite D call. The V end lost 2 bases, the J end lost 3 bases, and 18 bases lay between the germline ends. The CDR3 is 17 amino acids. CDR1 and CDR2 from the germline V gene are MNHNS and SASEGT.

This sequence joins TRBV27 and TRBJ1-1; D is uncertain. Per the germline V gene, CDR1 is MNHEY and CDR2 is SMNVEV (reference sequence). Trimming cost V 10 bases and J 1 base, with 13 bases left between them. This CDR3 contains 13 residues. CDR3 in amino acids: CATGVFANTEAFF. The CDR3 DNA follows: TGTGCCACCGGGGTTTTCGCGAACACTGAAGCTTTCTTT.

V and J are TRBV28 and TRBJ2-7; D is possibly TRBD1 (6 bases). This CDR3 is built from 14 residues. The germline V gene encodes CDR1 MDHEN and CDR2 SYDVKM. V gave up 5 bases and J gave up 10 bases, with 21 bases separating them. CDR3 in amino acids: CASSPQGTMLRQYF. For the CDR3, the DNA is TGTGCCAGCAGTCCTCAAGGGACAATGCTACGACAGTACTTC.

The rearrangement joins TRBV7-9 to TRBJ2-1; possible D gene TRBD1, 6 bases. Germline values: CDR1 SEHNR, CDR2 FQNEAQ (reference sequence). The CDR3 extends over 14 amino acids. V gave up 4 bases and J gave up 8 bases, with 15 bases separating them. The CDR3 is CASSSPSGQHEQFF. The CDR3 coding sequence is TGTGCCAGCAGCTCCCCTTCGGGACAACATGAGCAGTTCTTC.

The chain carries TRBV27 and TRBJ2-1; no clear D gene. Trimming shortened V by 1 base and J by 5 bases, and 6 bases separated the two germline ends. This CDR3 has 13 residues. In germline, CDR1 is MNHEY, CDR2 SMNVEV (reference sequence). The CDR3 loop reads CASSLLANNEQFF. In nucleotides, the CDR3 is TGTGCCAGCAGTTTATTAGCCAACAATGAGCAGTTCTTC.

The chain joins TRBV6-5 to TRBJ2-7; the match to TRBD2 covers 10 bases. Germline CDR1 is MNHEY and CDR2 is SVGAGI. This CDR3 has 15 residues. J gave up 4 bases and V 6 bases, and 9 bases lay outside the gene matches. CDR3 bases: TGTGCCAGCAGATCAAAGCGGGAGGGCCTATACGAGCAGTACTTC. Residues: CASRSKREGLYEQYF.

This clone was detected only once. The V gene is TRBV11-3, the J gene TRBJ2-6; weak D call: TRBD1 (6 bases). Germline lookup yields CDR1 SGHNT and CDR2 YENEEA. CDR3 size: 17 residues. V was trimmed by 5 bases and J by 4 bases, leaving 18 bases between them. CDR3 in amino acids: CASSPRQALGGANVLTF. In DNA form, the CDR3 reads TGTGCCAGCAGCCCCAGACAGGCCCTCGGGGGGGCCAACGTCCTGACTTTC.

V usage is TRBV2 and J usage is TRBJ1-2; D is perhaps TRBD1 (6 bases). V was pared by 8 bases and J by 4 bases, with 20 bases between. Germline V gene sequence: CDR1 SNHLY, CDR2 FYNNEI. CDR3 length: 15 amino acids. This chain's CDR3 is CASEERGEYPYGYTF. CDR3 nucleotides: TGTGCCAGCGAGGAGAGGGGGGAATACCCCTATGGCTACACCTTC.

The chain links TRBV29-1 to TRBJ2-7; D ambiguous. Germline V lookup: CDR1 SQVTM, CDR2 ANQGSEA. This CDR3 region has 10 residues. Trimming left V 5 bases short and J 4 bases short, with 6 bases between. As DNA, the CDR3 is TGCAGCGTTAAGGAATACGAGCAGTACTTC. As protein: CSVKEYEQYF.

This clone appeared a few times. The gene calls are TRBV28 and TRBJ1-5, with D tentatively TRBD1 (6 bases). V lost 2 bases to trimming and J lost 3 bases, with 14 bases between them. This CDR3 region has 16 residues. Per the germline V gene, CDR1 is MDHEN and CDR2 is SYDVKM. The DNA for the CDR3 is TGTGCCAGCAGTTTAGTAAGCGGACAGATCAATCAGCCCCAGCATTTT. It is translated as CASSLVSGQINQPQHF.

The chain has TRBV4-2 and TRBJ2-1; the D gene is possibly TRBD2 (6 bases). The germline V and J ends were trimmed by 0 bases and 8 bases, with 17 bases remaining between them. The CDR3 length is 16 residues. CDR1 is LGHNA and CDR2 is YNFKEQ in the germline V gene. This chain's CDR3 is CASSQDRGLIFHEQFF. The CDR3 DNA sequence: TGTGCCAGCAGCCAAGATCGGGGACTGATCTTTCATGAGCAGTTCTTC.

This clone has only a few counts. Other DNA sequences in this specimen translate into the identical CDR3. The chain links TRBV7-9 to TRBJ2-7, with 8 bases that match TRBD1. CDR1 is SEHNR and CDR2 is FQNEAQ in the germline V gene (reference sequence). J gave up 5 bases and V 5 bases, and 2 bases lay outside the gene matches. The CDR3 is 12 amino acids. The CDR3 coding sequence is TGTGCCAGCAGCCCGGACAGGGACGAGCAGTACTTC. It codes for CASSPDRDEQYF.